The present T cell receptor (beta chain) was sequenced within a study of T cell responses to AZD1222 COVID-19 vaccine. Notes on the study in general: All repertoire sampling was performed exclusively after the peak T cell response. In the spike-specific TCR repertoire, nearly half reportedly target unmutated variant regions. Only a handful of AZD1222 recipients, roughly six in all, had baseline seropositivity.

Sequenced by immunoSEQ multiplex PCR; TCRdb stores in-frame clones only, minus some. Of approximately 110,000 clones in the sample, roughly 90% were seen once. For this clone: Its target is unknown.

V dropped 10 bases and J dropped 2 bases, with 12 bases sitting between them. This CDR3 comprises 12 residues. Germline V gene sequence: CDR1 MNHEY, CDR2 SMNVEV (reference sequence). This TCR derives from an adult in good health. The sequencing used peripheral blood, collected on day 0 of AZD1222 vaccination. This chain connects TRBV27 to TRBJ2-7, with a weak D call TRBD1 (5 bases). The CDR3 DNA sequence: TGTGCCAACCAGACGGACACCTACGAGCAGTACTTC. Encoded protein: CANQTDTYEQYF.